The sequence of this T cell receptor (beta chain) was determined in a study of neurological immune-mediated disorders. For sorted libraries, the input was about a million CD4+ or CD8+ T cells. Each CDR3 protein is one row after TCRdb ran MiXCR on the 5' RACE reads. The sample lists some 16,000 distinct CDR3 sequences, roughly 9% occurring once. This clonotype rates as medium-sized. This clonotype was sampled from a man aged 50-59 years in good health. The sample was CD8+ T cells from blood.

This chain's CDR3 is CASDPLGNTGELFF. The CDR3 region has the DNA TGTGCCAGCGATCCGTTAGGGAACACCGGGGAGCTGTTTTTT. The V call is TRBV5-8, the J call TRBJ2-2; D unclear. Germline CDR1 and CDR2: SGHTS and YDEGEE. This CDR3 has 14 amino acids. Deletions cut 7 bases from V and 1 base from J, with 11 bases between.